This paragraph covers one T cell receptor (beta chain) sequence. Its antigen is unidentified. The data were taken from a study of shared clonotypes between healthy human individuals. Points from the study as a whole: Genetic and exposure-history diversity was limited by the small donor number.

The deep-level immunoSEQ assay was used. Study processing details: Junction-only sequences without quality scores were provided by ImmunoSEQ, so filtering was different. Some clones are missing from TCRdb's copy, which holds only in-frame ones; the method was immunoSEQ multiplex PCR. V and J calls and clone size are those listed in that table; D and trimming were worked out from the DNA. The sample lists approximately 500,000 clones; 81% were seen once. Germline values: CDR1 SGHDN, CDR2 FVKESK. The V end lost 0 bases, the J end lost 1 base, and 15 bases lay between the germline ends. This CDR3 comprises 18 residues.

This sequence was found in a woman aged 35 to 49 in good health. Some clones in this sample may be carry-over from other donors' samples. The chain links TRBV14 to TRBJ2-2; D is perhaps TRBD1 (5 bases). The material sequenced was PBMCs. CDR3 region: CASSQDGFWQGNTGELFF. In DNA, the CDR3 is TGTGCCAGCAGCCAAGACGGATTCTGGCAGGGGAACACCGGGGAGCTGTTTTTT.